The 12 T cell receptor beta chains below come from one sample, sequenced in a study of PD-L1 blockade in urothelial cancer. The data were produced by immunoSEQ multiplex PCR, yet TCRdb's version contains in-frame clones alone and is incomplete. The sample includes over 65,000 clones, around 84% of them seen just once. Sequences were derived from PBMCs, sampled around atezolizumab (anti-PD-L1) treatment. These receptors came from a man aged 70-80 years with urothelial cancer.

This chain uses TRBV7-3 with TRBJ2-3, with no clear D. In germline, CDR1 is SGHTA, CDR2 FQGTGA. The CDR3 is 14 residues long. V lost 3 bases to trimming and J lost 4 bases, with 11 bases between them. The CDR3 DNA reads as TGTGCCAGCAGCTTGGCGGTAGGAGCAGATACGCAGTATTTT. Residues: CASSLAVGADTQYF.

A few counts support this clone. The rearrangement links TRBV5-4 to TRBJ1-1; D is possibly TRBD1 (5 bases). Germline V lookup: CDR1 SGHNT, CDR2 YYREEE (reference sequence). The CDR3 loop spans 14 amino acids. V was clipped by 5 bases and J by 1 base, with 12 bases between them. CDR3 in amino acids: CASSYDRRNTEAFF. The CDR3 DNA reads as TGTGCCAGCAGTTATGACAGAAGGAACACTGAAGCTTTCTTT.

The chain carries TRBV5-4 and TRBJ2-7; D is possibly TRBD1 (5 bases). Germline lookup yields CDR1 SGHNT and CDR2 YYREEE (reference sequence). Trimming took 4 bases from V and 5 from J, leaving 13 bases between them. The CDR3 loop spans 13 amino acids. This CDR3 reads CASSLPQANEQYF. The CDR3, as DNA: TGTGCCAGCAGCCTACCACAGGCTAACGAGCAGTACTTC.

The CDR3 bases are TGCGCCAGCAGCCAGGGAGGGTCCGGGGCCAACGTCCTGACTTTC. Translation gives CASSQGGSGANVLTF. The chain is built from TRBV5-1 and TRBJ2-6; 7 bases map to TRBD2. The CDR3 totals 15 residues. Germline V CDR1 and CDR2: SGHRS, YFSETQ. J lost 4 bases, V lost 4 bases, and 5 bases had no gene match.

The rearrangement links TRBV6-1 to TRBJ2-4; D unclear. CDR1 MNHNS and CDR2 SASEGT come from the germline V gene. Trimming left V 3 bases short and J 0 bases short, with 6 bases between. This CDR3 spans 14 amino acids. The CDR3 sequence: CASSEQIAKNIQYF. For the CDR3, the DNA is TGTGCCAGCAGTGAGCAGATAGCCAAAAACATTCAGTACTTC.

The rearrangement uses TRBV9 and TRBJ2-1; 15 bases map to TRBD2. This CDR3 comprises 19 residues. V lost 3 bases and J lost 2; bases outside the gene matches: 9. Germline-derived CDR1 and CDR2 are SGDLS and YYNGEE. The CDR3 loop reads CASSDPGLAGGGTYNEQFF. CDR3 bases: TGTGCCAGCAGCGATCCGGGACTAGCGGGAGGAGGGACCTACAATGAGCAGTTCTTC.

This chain uses TRBV28 with TRBJ1-2, with D possibly TRBD1 on 6 matching bases. CDR1 is MDHEN and CDR2 is SYDVKM in the germline V gene. With 6 bases removed from V and 2 bases from J, the gap between germline ends came to 13 bases. This CDR3 region has 14 residues. CDR3 in amino acids: CASRRQGGNYGYTF. The CDR3 DNA is TGTGCCAGCAGACGGCAAGGGGGAAACTATGGCTACACCTTC.

This clone was recorded only once. The V call is TRBV5-1, the J call TRBJ2-7, with TRBD2 matching 12 bases. The CDR3 is made up of 18 amino acids. The germline CDR1 and CDR2 sequences are SGHRS and YFSETQ. Trimming took 3 bases from V and 6 from J; bases not matched to a gene: 16. The DNA of the CDR3 is TGCGCCAGCAGCTCTCGCCTCCAGACTAGCGGGAGAGCTGGCGAGCAGTACTTC. It encodes CASSSRLQTSGRAGEQYF.

The genes are TRBV2 and TRBJ1-5; D perhaps matches TRBD1 (5 bases). Trimming removed 6 bases from V and 5 bases from J, with 17 bases in between. The CDR3 extends over 15 amino acids. Germline V gives CDR1 SNHLY, CDR2 FYNNEI. The CDR3 loop reads CASRGRGGAYQPQHF. CDR3 coding DNA: TGTGCCAGCAGAGGGCGGGGGGGTGCTTATCAGCCCCAGCATTTT.

V gene TRBV5-6 combines with J gene TRBJ1-5; perhaps TRBD1 as D (5 bases). CDR3 length: 12 amino acids. The germline V gene has CDR1 SGHDT and CDR2 YYEEEE. V was trimmed by 3 bases and J by 8 bases, leaving 9 bases between them. The CDR3 DNA reads TGTGCCAGCAGCTACCCGGGGGAGCCCCAGCATTTT. Encoded protein: CASSYPGEPQHF.

This chain uses TRBV5-1 with TRBJ2-3; D is possibly TRBD2 (5 bases). V lost 0 bases to trimming and J lost 5 bases, with 13 bases between them. Looked up from germline, CDR1 is SGHRS and CDR2 is YFSETQ. The CDR3 has 15 residues. CDR3: CASSLGFVGGDTQYF. The CDR3 bases are TGCGCCAGCAGCTTGGGATTTGTCGGAGGAGATACGCAGTATTTT.

This clone was seen a single time. DNA for the CDR3: TGTGCCTGGAGCCCTGGGGGGATAGGCTACACCTTC. Protein sequence: CAWSPGGIGYTF. The rearrangement links TRBV30 to TRBJ1-2; D is possibly TRBD1 (5 bases). Deletions cut 3 bases from V and 8 bases from J, with 13 bases between. The V gene's germline CDR1 is GTSNPN and CDR2 SVGIG (reference sequence). The CDR3 runs 12 residues.